One sample yielded the 28 T cell receptor beta chains listed below, sequenced in a study of human T cells and chemical hapten exposure. Time point noted: pre-sensitization, week 0. Sample treatment: therapeutic diphenylcyclopropenone sensitization with weekly scalp DPC. Each CDR3 protein is one row after TCRdb ran MiXCR on the RACE reads. This table holds approximately 320,000 distinct CDR3 sequences, 4.5% to 5.5% found once. The sequences come from whole blood, collected in connection with sensitization to the hapten diphenylcyclopropenone (DPC). All receptors derive from a woman in her late teens or twenties with alopecia areata. Some clones in this sample may be carry-over from other donors' samples.

This clonotype was seen more than once but under ten times. CDR3 DNA: TGTGCCAGCAGTCCTACAGGGTCAGGGCAGTTCTTC. It codes for CASSPTGSGQFF. The chain carries TRBV6-5 and TRBJ2-1, with D possibly being TRBD1 (6 bases). V was clipped by 5 bases and J by 12 bases, with 14 bases between them. This CDR3 has 12 residues. The germline V gene encodes CDR1 MNHEY and CDR2 SVGAGI.

This rearrangement joins TRBV6-2 or TRBV6-3 to TRBJ1-5; weak D call: TRBD1 (6 bases). CDR3 length: 14 amino acids. Germline V gene data show CDR1 as MNHEY and CDR2 as SVGEGT. V gave up 6 bases and J gave up 5 bases, with 14 bases separating them. The CDR3 bases are TGTGCCAGCAGAAATAAGGGGGTAGATCAGCCCCAGCATTTT. It specifies CASRNKGVDQPQHF.

The chain joins TRBV28 to TRBJ2-3; D remains ambiguous. The germline CDR1 and CDR2 sequences are MDHEN and SYDVKM. The CDR3 runs to 13 residues. V was pared by 7 bases and J by 4 bases, with 12 bases between. The CDR3: CASNSLDADTQYF. DNA of the CDR3: TGTGCCAGCAATTCTCTCGACGCAGATACGCAGTATTTT.

The rearrangement uses TRBV7-2 and TRBJ2-3, with 11 bases lining up with TRBD2. Trimming took 0 bases from V and 2 from J; bases not matched to a gene: 7. Per germline, CDR1 SGHTA and CDR2 FQGNSA. The CDR3 runs to 18 residues. The chain's CDR3 is CASSLAVLAGVPTDTQYF. The DNA for the CDR3 is TGTGCCAGCAGCTTAGCAGTACTAGCGGGGGTACCCACAGATACGCAGTATTTT.

The chain is built from TRBV5-6 and TRBJ1-1; 7 nucleotides match TRBD1. Germline CDR1 is SGHDT and CDR2 is YYEEEE. V dropped 0 bases and J dropped 10; count of bases not matched to a gene: 6. This CDR3 comprises 13 residues. The CDR3 nucleotides read TGTGCCAGCAGCTTGGCAGGGGGGCATGGAGCTTTCTTT. Amino acid sequence: CASSLAGGHGAFF.

This clonotype has ten or more counts. This chain connects TRBV6-2 or TRBV6-3 to TRBJ2-1; 12 bases align to TRBD2. In germline, CDR1 is MNHEY, CDR2 SVGEGT. CDR3 length: 16 residues. The junction had 10 bases not matched to a gene; V was cut back by 4 bases and J by 9 bases. This CDR3 is CASSSPTSGGRGEQFF. As DNA, the CDR3 is TGTGCCAGCAGTTCCCCTACTAGCGGGGGGAGAGGTGAGCAGTTCTTC.

The sample holds many counts of this clonotype. The chain is built from TRBV6-6 and TRBJ1-1; 7 bases agree with TRBD1. Germline V lookup: CDR1 MNHNY, CDR2 SVGAGI (reference sequence). The CDR3 is made up of 14 amino acids. V was pared by 5 bases and J by 1 base, with 4 bases of the junction left unmatched. The CDR3 protein is CASSGQDPNTEAFF. CDR3 coding DNA: TGTGCCAGCAGTGGACAGGACCCGAACACTGAAGCTTTCTTT.

This clonotype was counted at least ten times. The rearrangement joins TRBV28 to TRBJ2-7; D is uncertain. This CDR3 contains 20 residues. V lost 4 bases to trimming and J lost 5 bases, with 33 bases between them. The germline CDR1 and CDR2 sequences are MDHEN and SYDVKM. CDR3 sequence reads: CASSSPDIQFYPRSRDEQYF. CDR3 bases: TGTGCCAGCAGTTCGCCCGATATACAATTCTACCCCCGTTCAAGGGACGAGCAGTACTTC.

This clonotype was counted only a few times. J is TRBJ2-7 and V is TRBV9, with 11 bases identical to TRBD2. CDR3 length: 15 amino acids. Germline V gene lookup returns CDR1 SGDLS and CDR2 YYNGEE. The junction had 8 bases not matched to a gene; V was cut back by 3 bases and J by 6 bases. CDR3 sequence reads: CASSDIAGGPGEQYF. The CDR3 bases are TGTGCCAGCAGCGACATAGCGGGGGGGCCGGGCGAGCAGTACTTC.

The CDR3 protein is CATSLPTYRNGTGVQPQHF. The CDR3 nucleotides are TGTGCCACCAGTCTACCGACGTATCGAAATGGGACAGGGGTGCAGCCCCAGCATTTT. The chain is built from TRBV24-1 and TRBJ1-5, with TRBD1 identical over 10 bases. Germline V gene data show CDR1 as KGHDR and CDR2 as SFDVKD. V trimming: 6 bases; J trimming: 7 bases; junction bases outside the gene matches: 20. CDR3 length: 19 residues.

The rearrangement links TRBV4-1 to TRBJ1-4; no definite D call. Per germline, CDR1 MGHRA and CDR2 YSYEKL. With 3 bases removed from V and 10 bases from J, the gap between germline ends came to 24 bases. The CDR3 contains 17 residues. The CDR3 DNA reads TGCGCCAGCAGCCAGGAGGCCTCGCAGCCCCAAGGACCAAAACTGTTTTTT. This codes for CASSQEASQPQGPKLFF.

This clonotype was seen a handful of times. The genes are TRBV29-1 and TRBJ2-3; D might be TRBD1 (6 bases). Trimming removed 8 bases at V and 3 bases at J, with 12 bases between. Germline loops: CDR1 SQVTM, CDR2 ANQGSEA. The CDR3 has 12 amino acids. The CDR3 sequence: CSLNRATDTQYF. CDR3 DNA sequence: TGCAGCCTCAACAGGGCGACAGATACGCAGTATTTT.

This clonotype was recorded many times. This chain links TRBV3-1 with TRBJ1-2; D is possibly TRBD1 (5 bases). The V gene lost 3 bases and the J gene lost 3 bases, with 11 bases spanning the gap. The germline CDR1 and CDR2 sequences are LGHDT and YNNKEL (reference sequence). CDR3 size: 14 residues. As DNA, the CDR3 is TGTGCCAGCAGCCAGCAGGGTCGAGACTATGGCTACACCTTC. Translated: CASSQQGRDYGYTF.

In this sample, this clonotype turned up a few times. This chain joins TRBV27 and TRBJ1-4, with TRBD1 as a possible D gene (5 bases). V lost 3 bases and J 7 bases, leaving 15 bases between the germline ends. The CDR3 is made up of 15 amino acids. The germline gives CDR1 MNHEY, CDR2 SMNVEV (reference sequence). The CDR3 DNA follows: TGTGCCAGCAGTTTTTTCGGGACGAGGCGTGAAAAACTGTTTTTT. Amino acid sequence: CASSFFGTRREKLFF.

The chain is built from TRBV7-9 and TRBJ1-1, with D perhaps TRBD1 (5 bases). The CDR3 runs to 15 residues. V lost 4 bases to trimming and J lost 3 bases, with 15 bases between them. Looked up from germline, CDR1 is SEHNR and CDR2 is FQNEAQ (reference sequence). CDR3 sequence: CASSSRAGMDTEAFF. In DNA, the CDR3 is TGTGCCAGCAGCTCTCGGGCAGGGATGGACACTGAAGCTTTCTTT.

Many counts were recorded for this clonotype. V is TRBV20-1 and J is TRBJ2-3, with TRBD2 as a possible D gene (6 bases). The germline V gene has CDR1 DFQATT and CDR2 SNEGSKA (reference sequence). The CDR3 is 11 amino acids. V was pared by 3 bases and J by 12 bases, with 13 bases between. The CDR3 region is CSAREGVGQYF. The CDR3 nucleotides read TGCAGTGCTAGGGAGGGAGTAGGACAGTATTTT.

This clonotype was observed a handful of times. V and J are TRBV3-1 and TRBJ2-3; D not resolved. Germline V CDR1 and CDR2: LGHDT, YNNKEL (reference sequence). Trimming cost V 3 bases and J 3 bases, with 7 bases left between them. The CDR3 contains 13 residues. The CDR3 DNA reads TGTGCCAGCAGCCATTCCCAGACAGATACGCAGTATTTT. Translated: CASSHSQTDTQYF.

In its sample, this clonotype was seen many times. The chain is built from TRBV3-1 and TRBJ2-5; D gene ambiguous. Between the trimmed V and J ends, which lost 1 base and 4 bases, there was a span of 4 bases. Looked up from germline, CDR1 is LGHDT and CDR2 is YNNKEL (reference sequence). This CDR3 region has 12 residues. The CDR3 coding sequence is TGTGCCAGCAGCCAAGGATTAGAGACCCAGTACTTC. Translation: CASSQGLETQYF.

The table lists this clonotype with many counts. The chain links TRBV10-3 to TRBJ2-7, with D unclear. CDR1 ENHRY and CDR2 SYGVKD come from the germline V gene. The CDR3 consists of 11 residues. Trimming cost V 6 bases and J 0 bases, with 3 bases left between them. DNA of the CDR3: TGTGCCATCAGAAGCTCCTACGAGCAGTACTTC. This gives the protein CAIRSSYEQYF.

A few counts support this clonotype. V and J are TRBV6-5 and TRBJ1-3; D call uncertain. With 4 bases removed from V and 0 bases from J, the gap between germline ends came to 16 bases. Germline CDR1 MNHEY, CDR2 SVGAGI. This CDR3 comprises 17 residues. CDR3 DNA sequence: TGTGCCAGCAGTTCCATCGGAAGAGTCTTCTCTGGAAACACCATATATTTT. This codes for CASSSIGRVFSGNTIYF.

This clonotype was recorded a few times. CDR3 in amino acids: CASSVLASGANVLTF. CDR3 nucleotides: TGTGCCAGCAGCGTCTTAGCGTCTGGGGCCAACGTCCTGACTTTC. The rearrangement joins TRBV9 to TRBJ2-6, with TRBD2 as a possible D gene (5 bases). V lost 2 bases and J 1 base, leaving 7 bases between the germline ends. CDR3 size: 15 residues. From germline, CDR1 is SGDLS and CDR2 YYNGEE.

This clonotype was seen only a few times. The V and J genes are TRBV6-6 and TRBJ1-4; D call uncertain. The V gene's germline CDR1 is MNHNY and CDR2 SVGAGI (reference sequence). The V gene lost 6 bases and the J gene lost 4 bases, with 15 bases spanning the gap. This CDR3 contains 15 residues. DNA of the CDR3: TGTGCCAGCAGGCTTAGCGGGTCGGGTAATGAAAAACTGTTTTTT. Translated: CASRLSGSGNEKLFF.

The chain couples TRBV18 to TRBJ1-4, with D possibly TRBD1 on 6 matching bases. V lost 3 bases and J 3 bases, leaving 14 bases between the germline ends. This CDR3 has 16 amino acids. Germline CDR1 is KGHSH and CDR2 is LQKENI. The CDR3 DNA follows: TGTGCCAGCTCACCGTTTCCAGGGGTCTCTAATGAAAAACTGTTTTTT. It specifies CASSPFPGVSNEKLFF.

This clonotype was recorded at least ten times. This sequence joins TRBV18 and TRBJ1-6; D is perhaps TRBD1 (5 bases). V lost 1 base and J 14 bases, leaving 15 bases between the germline ends. Germline V CDR1 and CDR2: KGHSH, LQKENI. This CDR3 comprises 14 residues. As DNA, the CDR3 is TGTGCCAGCTCACCACGGGGACCCCTTGCTTCCCTCCACTTT. It translates to CASSPRGPLASLHF.

This clonotype was observed a few times. The V gene is TRBV20-1, the J gene TRBJ1-5; D is undetermined. This CDR3 is built from 12 residues. The germline CDR1 and CDR2 sequences are DFQATT and SNEGSKA (reference sequence). Trimming took off 3 bases at V and 4 bases at J, with 7 bases between the two ends. Written as DNA, the CDR3 is TGCAGTGCTAGTCTAACAAATCAGCCCCAGCATTTT. This encodes CSASLTNQPQHF.

In this sample, this clonotype turned up many times. V usage is TRBV15 and J usage is TRBJ1-5, with D unclear. In germline, CDR1 is LNHNV, CDR2 YYDKDF (reference sequence). This CDR3 spans 13 amino acids. Trimming stripped 3 bases from V and 7 bases from J, with 10 bases between. The CDR3 nucleotides read TGTGCCACCAGCAGGGCCTTGGACCAGCCCCAGCATTTT. This encodes CATSRALDQPQHF.

This clonotype came up many times. The chain recombines TRBV6-6 with TRBJ2-3, with a tentative D call TRBD2 (6 bases). Germline V gives CDR1 MNHNY, CDR2 SVGAGI (reference sequence). This CDR3 contains 13 residues. V shed 6 bases and J shed 6 bases, with 13 bases lying between them. The CDR3 spells CASRRESRDTQYF. Written as DNA, the CDR3 is TGTGCCAGCAGACGGGAGAGCCGGGATACGCAGTATTTT.

This clonotype showed up many times. CDR3 region: CASSSPQGNTEAFF. In DNA form, the CDR3 reads TGTGCCAGCAGTTCCCCACAGGGGAACACTGAAGCTTTCTTT. This sequence joins TRBV27 and TRBJ1-1; TRBD1 might be the D (6 bases). CDR3 size: 14 residues. Germline lookup yields CDR1 MNHEY and CDR2 SMNVEV (reference sequence). Trimming cost V 4 bases and J 1 base, with 10 bases left between them.